Presented here are 30 T cell receptor beta chains from one specimen sequenced in a study of immune cell composition in non-small cell lung cancer. The table came from immunoSEQ multiplex PCR; TCRdb's copy has only in-frame clones and leaves some out. The table includes about 7,200 clones, roughly 70% detected once. The sample taken for sequencing was lung tumor tissue. All receptors come from a human donor with non-small cell lung cancer.

The chain links TRBV9 to TRBJ2-7, with TRBD2 matching 11 bases. CDR1 SGDLS and CDR2 YYNGEE come from the germline V gene. The J segment lost 7 bases and the V segment lost 0 bases, leaving 6 bases of the junction unmatched. The CDR3 is 15 amino acids. In DNA form, the CDR3 reads TGTGCCAGCAGCGTAGGTCGTAGCGGGGGGGGAGAGCAGTACTTC. It is translated as CASSVGRSGGGEQYF. The full variable domain, with the rest looked up from reference TRBV9 and TRBJ2-7, is DSGVTQTPKHLITATGQRVTLRCSPRSGDLSVYWYQQSLDQGLQFLIQYYNGEERAKGNILERFSAQQFPDLHSELNLSSLELGDSALYFCASSVGRSGGGEQYFGPGTRLTVT.

The chain carries TRBV28 and TRBJ1-5; 9 bases map to TRBD1. The V gene's germline CDR1 is MDHEN and CDR2 SYDVKM. The CDR3 has 17 amino acids. With V trimmed by 2 bases and J by 0 bases, 5 bases remained unmatched. The CDR3 DNA follows: TGTGCCAGCAGTTTACCCGGGACAGGGCTTAGCAATCAGCCCCAGCATTTT. Its protein product is CASSLPGTGLSNQPQHF.

The rearrangement joins TRBV29-1 to TRBJ2-2; a weak D match, TRBD2 (5 bases). This CDR3 comprises 16 residues. V lost 0 bases to trimming and J lost 4 bases, with 15 bases between them. CDR1 is SQVTM, CDR2 ANQGSEA, per germline. The CDR3 nucleotides read TGCAGCGTTGAAGATGACGGGGTCAAGGGCACCGGGGAGCTGTTTTTT. Amino acid sequence: CSVEDDGVKGTGELFF.

The chain employs TRBV6-5 and TRBJ1-1; tentatively, D is TRBD1 (5 bases). Looked up from germline, CDR1 is MNHEY and CDR2 is SVGAGI. Trimming took 11 bases from V and 3 from J, leaving 10 bases between them. This CDR3 has 11 amino acids. CDR3 DNA: TGTGCCGGGGGGAGGGACACTGAAGCTTTCTTT. Amino acids: CAGGRDTEAFF.

V gene TRBV6-4 combines with J gene TRBJ2-1, with TRBD1 matching 9 bases. Germline V lookup: CDR1 MRHNA, CDR2 SNTAGT. Trimming removed 4 bases from V and 3 bases from J; junction bases left unmatched: 7. This CDR3 is built from 16 residues. For the CDR3, the DNA is TGTGCCAGCAGTGTGGGGACAGGGCAAAACTACAATGAGCAGTTCTTC. Residues: CASSVGTGQNYNEQFF.

The CDR3 sequence is CASSQGPRQGLREGYTF. CDR3 nucleotides: TGCGCCAGCAGCCAAGGCCCACGACAGGGCCTACGAGAGGGCTACACCTTC. V usage is TRBV4-1 and J usage is TRBJ1-2; TRBD1 agrees at 7 bases. With V trimmed by 1 base and J by 8 bases, 16 bases remained unmatched. Per the germline V gene, CDR1 is MGHRA and CDR2 is YSYEKL. CDR3 length: 17 amino acids.

This rearrangement joins TRBV6-5 to TRBJ1-2, with D tentatively TRBD1 (6 bases). The CDR3 covers 14 residues. The germline gives CDR1 MNHEY, CDR2 SVGAGI. The ends were cut back, 2 bases at V and 7 bases at J, with 14 bases in the middle. CDR3 DNA sequence: TGTGCCAGCAGTTACGGGAGGGGGGCGCGTGGCTACACCTTC. This codes for CASSYGRGARGYTF.

The chain carries TRBV6-4 and TRBJ2-7; D remains unclear. The CDR3 extends over 13 amino acids. Germline V gives CDR1 MRHNA, CDR2 SNTAGT. With 10 bases removed from V and 2 bases from J, the gap between germline ends came to 15 bases. The CDR3: CAIRLAFAYEQYF. CDR3 bases: TGTGCCATCCGCCTGGCTTTCGCCTACGAGCAGTACTTC.

The chain has TRBV30 and TRBJ2-6; 13 bases fit TRBD2. Germline V gene sequence: CDR1 GTSNPN, CDR2 SVGIG (reference sequence). The CDR3 has 20 residues. Germline trimming cut 0 bases from V and 0 bases from J; bases unmatched to any gene: 8. In DNA, the CDR3 is TGTGCCTGGAGTGTTACTAGCGGGAGGGTCCTTAGCTCTGGGGCCAACGTCCTGACTTTC. This encodes CAWSVTSGRVLSSGANVLTF.

The genes are TRBV4-1 and TRBJ1-1; D gene uncertain. Trimming removed 3 bases at V and 0 bases at J, with 14 bases between. The CDR3 extends over 16 amino acids. The germline V gene encodes CDR1 MGHRA and CDR2 YSYEKL. The CDR3 sequence is CASSHPAASMNTEAFF. The CDR3 coding sequence is TGCGCCAGCAGCCACCCAGCTGCTAGCATGAACACTGAAGCTTTCTTT.

V and J are TRBV28 and TRBJ2-2, with TRBD1 matching over 12 bases. CDR1 is MDHEN and CDR2 is SYDVKM in the germline V gene. V trimming: 9 bases; J trimming: 4 bases; junction bases outside the gene matches: 9. The length of the CDR3 is 16 residues. The CDR3 is CASTLPGQGATGELFF. Here the CDR3 DNA reads TGTGCCAGTACATTACCGGGACAGGGGGCCACCGGGGAGCTGTTTTTT.

This clone is labeled as large. The chain uses TRBV6-5 and TRBJ1-4; 7 bases are shared with TRBD1. The CDR3 runs 14 residues. Germline CDR1 and CDR2: MNHEY and SVGAGI. Trimming removed 6 bases from V and 3 bases from J; junction bases left unmatched: 4. CDR3 residues: CASRPQGANEKLFF. The CDR3 DNA sequence: TGTGCCAGCAGACCCCAGGGGGCTAATGAAAAACTGTTTTTT.

The rearrangement uses TRBV2 and TRBJ1-4, with D hard to call. Trimming removed 3 bases at V and 6 bases at J, with 5 bases between. The germline V gene has CDR1 SNHLY and CDR2 FYNNEI. The CDR3 totals 12 residues. The CDR3 DNA is TGTGCCAGCAGTGACTCGGATGAAAAACTGTTTTTT. It specifies CASSDSDEKLFF.

V usage is TRBV19 and J usage is TRBJ2-7; TRBD1 aligns across 10 bases. The CDR3 runs 17 residues. Germline V gene lookup returns CDR1 LNHDA and CDR2 SQIVND (reference sequence). The V segment lost 4 bases and the J segment 3 bases; nucleotides outside the gene matches: 12. The CDR3 bases are TGTGCCAGTAGTAACAATTGGAGGGACAGGGGTTTCTACGAGCAGTACTTC. Its protein is CASSNNWRDRGFYEQYF.

The CDR3: CAWSAYPLAGWAVNSPLHF. In DNA form, the CDR3 reads TGTGCCTGGAGTGCGTACCCCTTGGCAGGGTGGGCGGTTAATTCACCCCTCCACTTT. The chain has TRBV30 and TRBJ1-6; tentative D call: TRBD1 (5 bases). The germline V gene has CDR1 GTSNPN and CDR2 SVGIG (reference sequence). The CDR3 length is 19 residues. V was shortened by 1 base and J by 6 bases, with 25 bases between the two germline ends.

In DNA form, the CDR3 reads TGTGCCAGCAGAACAGGGATTGTAACAGATACGCAGTATTTT. This sequence encodes CASRTGIVTDTQYF. The chain uses TRBV2 and TRBJ2-3; D may be TRBD1 (6 bases). With 6 bases removed from V and 3 bases from J, the gap between germline ends came to 13 bases. This CDR3 is 14 amino acids long. The V gene's germline CDR1 is SNHLY and CDR2 FYNNEI.

V is TRBV11-2 and J is TRBJ2-7; D is perhaps TRBD2 (6 bases). This CDR3 is built from 14 residues. The V end was cut by 5 bases, the J end by 5 bases, with 16 bases between. CDR1 and CDR2 from the germline V gene are SGHAT and FQNNGV. CDR3 sequence (DNA): TGTGCCAGCAGCGGGGGGTGGGGCAATAACGAGCAGTACTTC. It yields the protein CASSGGWGNNEQYF.

The gene calls are TRBV28 and TRBJ2-7; 8 bases line up with TRBD1. The CDR3 sequence is 17 residues long. Germline V CDR1 and CDR2: MDHEN, SYDVKM. With V trimmed by 5 bases and J by 5 bases, 17 bases remained unmatched. The CDR3 region has the DNA TGTGCCAGCAGTCCCGGGCAGACAGGGGTTTTTGACGACGAGCAGTACTTC. It is translated as CASSPGQTGVFDDEQYF. Variable domain in full (rest from reference TRBV28 and TRBJ2-7): DVKVTQSSRYLVKRTGEKVFLECVQDMDHENMFWYRQDPGLGLRLIYFSYDVKMKEKGDIPEGYSVSREKKERFSLILESASTNQTSMYLCASSPGQTGVFDDEQYFGPGTRLTVT.

This clone was observed a single time. At the DNA level, this CDR3 is encoded by other sequences in the same sample as well. The chain uses TRBV9 and TRBJ1-3; tentative D call: TRBD1 (5 bases). Germline V gene sequence: CDR1 SGDLS, CDR2 YYNGEE. V lost 4 bases to trimming and J lost 3 bases, with 8 bases between them. The CDR3 is 13 residues long. Here the CDR3 DNA reads TGTGCCAGCAGCCGGGGGGATGGAAACACCATATATTTT. This translates into CASSRGDGNTIYF.

The V and J genes are TRBV11-2 and TRBJ2-5; a possible D gene is TRBD1 (6 bases). The V gene's germline CDR1 is SGHAT and CDR2 FQNNGV. Trimming stripped 0 bases from V and 4 bases from J, with 18 bases between. The CDR3 extends over 17 amino acids. CDR3 region: CASSLDPTGWSAETQYF. CDR3 nucleotide sequence: TGTGCCAGCAGCTTAGATCCCACAGGGTGGTCGGCAGAGACCCAGTACTTC.

CDR3 residues: CASSFIPLSGRAPDTQYF. In DNA form, the CDR3 reads TGTGCCAGCAGTTTTATCCCCTTGAGCGGGAGGGCCCCAGATACGCAGTATTTT. J is TRBJ2-3 and V is TRBV27; 10 nucleotides match TRBD2. With 3 bases clipped from V and 4 bases from J, the junction kept 13 bases outside the gene matches. Germline V CDR1 and CDR2: MNHEY, SMNVEV (reference sequence). The CDR3 spans 18 residues.

CDR3 amino acids: CASSPLGGPFYTGELFF. The CDR3 region has the DNA TGTGCCAGCAGTCCCCTCGGGGGGCCCTTTTACACCGGGGAGCTGTTTTTT. The V and J genes are TRBV28 and TRBJ2-2, with D maybe TRBD2 (7 bases). Trimming left V 5 bases short and J 3 bases short, with 19 bases between. CDR1 is MDHEN and CDR2 is SYDVKM in the germline V gene. CDR3 length: 17 residues.

This clone was observed once. This chain's CDR3 is CASSVGGGGDQPQHF. CDR3 sequence (DNA): TGTGCCAGCAGCGTAGGGGGGGGTGGCGATCAGCCCCAGCATTTT. The rearrangement joins TRBV9 to TRBJ1-5, with D possibly matching TRBD1 (5 bases). CDR3 length equals 15 residues. V was cut by 0 bases and J by 5 bases, with 12 bases left in between. Germline V lookup: CDR1 SGDLS, CDR2 YYNGEE.

J is TRBJ2-5 and V is TRBV5-1; possibly TRBD2 for D (6 bases). Germline V lookup: CDR1 SGHRS, CDR2 YFSETQ. Trimming left V 0 bases short and J 5 bases short, with 17 bases between. The CDR3 is 16 amino acids. CDR3 protein: CASSLAPGGVRETQYF. The DNA for the CDR3 is TGCGCCAGCAGCTTGGCCCCCGGGGGAGTGCGGGAGACCCAGTACTTC.

The chain's CDR3 is CASSRRTSSNEQFF. The CDR3 nucleotides are TGTGCCAGCAGCCGACGGACTAGCTCCAATGAGCAGTTCTTC. The rearrangement uses TRBV7-8 and TRBJ2-1, with 8 bases that match TRBD2. Germline CDR1 SGHVS, CDR2 FQNEAQ. The CDR3 has 14 residues. With 5 bases clipped from V and 6 bases from J, the junction kept 6 bases outside the gene matches. Using reference TRBV7-8 and TRBJ2-1 for the parts outside the CDR3, the full variable domain is GAGVSQSPRYKVAKRGQDVALRCDPISGHVSLFWYQQALGQGPEFLTYFQNEAQLDKSGLPSDRFFAERPEGSVSTLKIQRTQQEDSAVYLCASSRRTSSNEQFFGPGTRLTVL.

V is TRBV19 and J is TRBJ2-6; D is possibly TRBD2 (6 bases). Per the germline V gene, CDR1 is LNHDA and CDR2 is SQIVND (reference sequence). The CDR3 runs to 16 residues. V lost 8 bases and J lost 4, with 18 bases in between. CDR3 sequence reads: CASGGSRRAGANVLTF. In DNA, the CDR3 is TGTGCCAGTGGGGGGTCCCGACGAGCCGGGGCCAACGTCCTGACTTTC. The variable domain in full, completed from reference TRBV19 and TRBJ2-6, reads DGGITQSPKYLFRKEGQNVTLSCEQNLNHDAMYWYRQDPGQGLRLIYYSQIVNDFQKGDIAEGYSVSREKKESFPLTVTSAQKNPTAFYLCASGGSRRAGANVLTFGAGSRLTVL.

V usage is TRBV6-6 and J usage is TRBJ2-7; 7 bases are shared with TRBD1. Germline trimming cut 10 bases from V and 3 bases from J; bases unmatched to any gene: 0. CDR3 length: 10 amino acids. CDR1 MNHNY and CDR2 SVGAGI come from the germline V gene (reference sequence). DNA of the CDR3: TGTGCCACAGGGGGCTACGAGCAGTACTTC. Translating it yields CATGGYEQYF.

The genes are TRBV19 and TRBJ1-5; perhaps TRBD1 as D (6 bases). The CDR3 extends over 17 amino acids. With 0 bases removed from V and 0 bases from J, the gap between germline ends came to 12 bases. Germline V CDR1 and CDR2: LNHDA, SQIVND (reference sequence). The CDR3 DNA sequence: TGTGCCAGTAGTATAGATCCTGGGGGACATAGCAATCAGCCCCAGCATTTT. Protein: CASSIDPGGHSNQPQHF.

This rearrangement joins TRBV18 to TRBJ1-2, with D possibly being TRBD1 (6 bases). Germline loops: CDR1 KGHSH, CDR2 LQKENI. The V end lost 0 bases, the J end lost 2 bases, and 22 bases lay between the germline ends. This CDR3 comprises 19 residues. The CDR3 bases are TGTGCCAGCTCACCACCGCCGGTGGGGGCACTTGATGGAAACTATGGCTACACCTTC. Translated, it gives CASSPPPVGALDGNYGYTF.

The CDR3, as DNA: TGTGCCAGCTCACCACCGGATAGAAGGACAGAAGGGGAGCTGTTTTTT. Translation: CASSPPDRRTEGELFF. The chain has TRBV18 and TRBJ2-2; a weak D match, TRBD1 (6 bases). Looked up from germline, CDR1 is KGHSH and CDR2 is LQKENI. V lost 0 bases and J lost 8, with 16 bases in between. The CDR3 is made up of 16 amino acids. The variable domain in full, completed from reference TRBV18 and TRBJ2-2, reads NAGVMQNPRHLVRRRGQEARLRCSPMKGHSHVYWYRQLPEEGLKFMVYLQKENIIDESGMPKERFSAEFPKEGPSILRIQQVVRGDSAAYFCASSPPDRRTEGELFFGEGSRLTVL.